These 6 T cell receptor beta chains originate from one sample sequenced in a study of cytomegalovirus exposure and HLA in healthy donors. Primers for the PCR totalled 60 Vbeta and 13 Jbeta. Libraries were prepared by immunoSEQ multiplex PCR; TCRdb keeps only in-frame clonotypes and omits some of them. Of some 180,000 clones in the sample, around 76% were seen once. The material sequenced was PBMCs. These receptors were obtained from a man aged 30-40 years in good health and CMV-seronegative.

This chain joins TRBV19 and TRBJ1-1; maybe TRBD1 (5 bases). Germline V gene data show CDR1 as LNHDA and CDR2 as SQIVND (reference sequence). V lost 2 bases to trimming and J lost 6 bases, with 13 bases between them. The CDR3 length is 14 residues. The CDR3 reads CASSITTRAAEAFF. The CDR3 DNA is TGTGCCAGTAGTATAACTACCAGGGCTGCTGAAGCTTTCTTT. The full variable domain, rest sourced from reference TRBV19 and TRBJ1-1, is DGGITQSPKYLFRKEGQNVTLSCEQNLNHDAMYWYRQDPGQGLRLIYYSQIVNDFQKGDIAEGYSVSREKKESFPLTVTSAQKNPTAFYLCASSITTRAAEAFFGQGTRLTVV.

This rearrangement joins TRBV9 to TRBJ1-1; D ambiguous. This CDR3 has 15 residues. From germline, CDR1 is SGDLS and CDR2 YYNGEE. V lost 0 bases, J lost 1 base, and 10 bases lay in between. Here the CDR3 reads CASSVVSPRNTEAFF. CDR3 in DNA: TGTGCCAGCAGCGTAGTTAGCCCGAGGAACACTGAAGCTTTCTTT.

The chain recombines TRBV27 with TRBJ2-7; a possible D gene is TRBD2 (5 bases). The CDR3 spans 15 residues. Per the germline V gene, CDR1 is MNHEY and CDR2 is SMNVEV (reference sequence). Trimming took 6 bases from V and 0 from J, leaving 15 bases between them. CDR3 bases: TGTGCCAGCAGCCCCTCACTAGACGGCTCCTACGAGCAGTACTTC. Protein product: CASSPSLDGSYEQYF.

The chain couples TRBV2 to TRBJ2-1; D perhaps matches TRBD2 (6 bases). The germline CDR1 and CDR2 sequences are SNHLY and FYNNEI. The CDR3 runs to 12 residues. V lost 5 bases to trimming and J lost 8 bases, with 10 bases between them. The CDR3, as DNA: TGTGCCAGCAGTACGACTAGAGATGAGCAGTTCTTC. Encoded protein: CASSTTRDEQFF.

This chain links TRBV6-6 with TRBJ1-5, with a tentative D call TRBD1 (6 bases). V shed 5 bases and J shed 1 base, with 12 bases lying between them. The length of the CDR3 is 15 residues. Germline V gene sequence: CDR1 MNHNY, CDR2 SVGAGI (reference sequence). CDR3 residues: CASSEYRESNQPQHF. CDR3 nucleotide sequence: TGTGCCAGCAGTGAGTACAGGGAGAGCAATCAGCCCCAGCATTTT.

This chain joins TRBV6-1 and TRBJ1-5; D may be TRBD1 (6 bases). Looked up from germline, CDR1 is MNHNS and CDR2 is SASEGT. The CDR3 spans 16 residues. Trimming removed 2 bases at V and 6 bases at J, with 17 bases between. CDR3 DNA: TGTGCCAGCAGTGAAAATAGTCCCCAGGGGTCTCAGCCCCAGCATTTT. It codes for CASSENSPQGSQPQHF.